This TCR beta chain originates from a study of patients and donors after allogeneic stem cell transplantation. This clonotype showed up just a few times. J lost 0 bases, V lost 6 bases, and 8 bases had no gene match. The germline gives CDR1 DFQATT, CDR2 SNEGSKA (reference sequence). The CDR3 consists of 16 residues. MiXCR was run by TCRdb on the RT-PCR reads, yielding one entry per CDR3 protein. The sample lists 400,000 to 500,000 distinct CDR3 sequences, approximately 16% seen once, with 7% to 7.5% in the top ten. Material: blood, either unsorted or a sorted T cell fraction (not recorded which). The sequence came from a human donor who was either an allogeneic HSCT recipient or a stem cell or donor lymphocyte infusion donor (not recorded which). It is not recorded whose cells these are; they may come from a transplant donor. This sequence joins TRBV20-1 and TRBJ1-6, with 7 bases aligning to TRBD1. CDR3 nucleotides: TGCAGTGCCAGCGGACAGGCGAACTCCTATAATTCACCCCTCCACTTT. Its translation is CSASGQANSYNSPLHF.